The 24 T cell receptor beta chains presented below share a single source sample, sequenced in a study of blood T cell repertoires in COVID-19. Assay: immunoSEQ multiplex PCR; the TCRdb copy retains only in-frame clones and omits some. The repertoire holds approximately 58,000 clones, around four fifths seen once, with under 40% in the top ten. The sample taken for sequencing was peripheral blood. These receptors were taken from a man aged 60 to 69 with COVID-19, enrolled during active disease.

The chain employs TRBV5-1 and TRBJ1-1, with 7 positions matching TRBD1. V dropped 0 bases and J dropped 4; count of bases not matched to a gene: 3. Germline CDR1 reads SGHRS; CDR2 reads YFSETQ. This CDR3 has 14 amino acids. CDR3 nucleotides: TGCGCCAGCAGCTTGGAGGGGGCGCTCACTGAAGCTTTCTTT. It specifies CASSLEGALTEAFF.

This clone occurred once. The chain recombines TRBV5-4 with TRBJ2-5; 8 bases fit TRBD1. V shed 0 bases and J 0 bases; nucleotides not matched to a gene: 1. Looked up from germline, CDR1 is SGHNT and CDR2 is YYREEE (reference sequence). CDR3 size: 15 residues. For the CDR3, the DNA is TGTGCCAGCAGCTTGGACAGGGGGTACCAAGAGACCCAGTACTTC. Its translation: CASSLDRGYQETQYF.

The CDR3 bases are TGCGCCAGCAGCTTGTGGAGCGGGCAAAGCACAGATACGCAGTATTTT. Protein sequence: CASSLWSGQSTDTQYF. V gene TRBV5-1 combines with J gene TRBJ2-3, with D possibly being TRBD2 (6 bases). The germline V gene encodes CDR1 SGHRS and CDR2 YFSETQ. Trimming shortened V by 1 base and J by 0 bases, and 12 bases separated the two germline ends. CDR3 length: 16 residues.

In nucleotides, the CDR3 is TGTGCCAGCACCCAGGCGTCCTCCTACGAGCAGTACTTC. It encodes CASTQASSYEQYF. The rearrangement joins TRBV28 to TRBJ2-7; D is ambiguous. CDR1 and CDR2 (germline): MDHEN, SYDVKM. The length of the CDR3 is 13 residues. Deletions cut 7 bases from V and 0 bases from J, with 10 bases between.

The rearrangement joins TRBV6-5 to TRBJ2-5; 8 nucleotides line up with TRBD1. Germline CDR1 and CDR2: MNHEY and SVGAGI. The CDR3 consists of 14 residues. Losses at the gene ends were 2 bases for V and 2 bases for J; bases not matched to a gene: 1. The CDR3 coding sequence is TGTGCCAGCAGTTACGGGGACAGGCAAGAGACCCAGTACTTC. Translated, it gives CASSYGDRQETQYF.

The DNA of the CDR3 is TGTGCCAGCACCCTGCAAGGGGGCACAGATACGCAGTATTTT. It specifies CASTLQGGTDTQYF. This chain connects TRBV11-3 to TRBJ2-3, with D tentatively TRBD1 (5 bases). V gave up 7 bases and J gave up 1 base, with 12 bases separating them. In germline, CDR1 is SGHNT, CDR2 YENEEA. The CDR3 is 14 residues long.

V and J are TRBV13 and TRBJ2-6; D unresolved. CDR1 and CDR2 (germline): PRHDT, FYEKMQ (reference sequence). The CDR3 is made up of 14 amino acids. Trimming took off 5 bases at V and 0 bases at J, with 5 bases between the two ends. The DNA for the CDR3 is TGTGCCAGCAGCGTCTACTCTGGGGCCAACGTCCTGACTTTC. Translation: CASSVYSGANVLTF.

V and J are TRBV18 and TRBJ2-7; 9 bases line up with TRBD1. Germline assignment: CDR1 KGHSH and CDR2 LQKENI. CDR3 length: 15 residues. Losses at the gene ends were 6 bases for V and 2 bases for J; bases not matched to a gene: 8. The CDR3 sequence is CASSPGQGTTYEQYF. The DNA for the CDR3 is TGTGCCAGCTCCCCAGGACAGGGGACAACCTACGAGCAGTACTTC. Full variable domain (outside the CDR3, taken from reference TRBV18 and TRBJ2-7): NAGVMQNPRHLVRRRGQEARLRCSPMKGHSHVYWYRQLPEEGLKFMVYLQKENIIDESGMPKERFSAEFPKEGPSILRIQQVVRGDSAAYFCASSPGQGTTYEQYFGPGTRLTVT.

The V and J genes are TRBV5-1 and TRBJ1-2; D gene ambiguous. V was shortened by 0 bases and J by 7 bases, with 16 bases between the two germline ends. The germline gives CDR1 SGHRS, CDR2 YFSETQ. The CDR3 covers 15 residues. The CDR3, as DNA: TGCGCCAGCAGCTTGGTACCCCCACCTAACGGTGGCTACACCTTC. This sequence encodes CASSLVPPPNGGYTF.

A single count supports this clone. The chain recombines TRBV6-5 with TRBJ1-2; 10 nucleotides line up with TRBD1. After removal of 2 bases from V and 6 bases from J, the junction contained 3 bases not matched to a gene. CDR1 and CDR2 from the germline V gene are MNHEY and SVGAGI. This CDR3 spans 14 amino acids. The CDR3 protein is CASSYDRGPDGYTF. For the CDR3, the DNA is TGTGCCAGCAGTTACGACAGGGGGCCGGATGGCTACACCTTC.

A few counts support this clone. The chain combines TRBV4-2 with TRBJ1-3, with 10 bases identical to TRBD1. V lost 4 bases to trimming and J lost 2 bases; unmatched junction nucleotides: 8. The CDR3 consists of 17 residues. The V gene's germline CDR1 is LGHNA and CDR2 YNFKEQ. Here the CDR3 DNA reads TGTGCCAGCAGCCGCCCCGGGACAGGGGTCACTGGAAACACCATATATTTT. Its translation is CASSRPGTGVTGNTIYF.

V and J are TRBV15 and TRBJ2-5; 10 nucleotides agree with TRBD1. The CDR3 totals 16 residues. Looked up from germline, CDR1 is LNHNV and CDR2 is YYDKDF (reference sequence). The ends lost 5 bases at V and 2 bases at J; junction bases unmatched: 8. CDR3 nucleotides: TGTGCCACCAGCTCCCTGGGACAGGGGCCTCAAGAGACCCAGTACTTC. It is translated as CATSSLGQGPQETQYF.

The chain joins TRBV2 to TRBJ1-2; possibly TRBD1 for D (6 bases). The CDR3 runs to 19 residues. Per germline, CDR1 SNHLY and CDR2 FYNNEI. V was pared by 7 bases and J by 1 base, with 28 bases between. CDR3 sequence: CASTTGLQGNRPSNYGYTF. As DNA, the CDR3 is TGTGCCAGCACCACGGGATTGCAGGGGAATCGCCCTAGTAACTATGGCTACACCTTC.

This clone turned up a few times. The chain has TRBV14 and TRBJ2-7, with 7 nucleotides matching TRBD2. In germline, CDR1 is SGHDN, CDR2 FVKESK. V shed 11 bases, J shed 3 bases, and the junction held 7 bases outside the gene matches. The CDR3 has 12 residues. DNA of the CDR3: TGTGCCTCAAAATCGGGGGGCTACGAGCAGTACTTC. Encoded protein: CASKSGGYEQYF.

The chain has TRBV4-1 and TRBJ2-1, with TRBD2 matching over 8 bases. After removal of 1 base from V and 6 bases from J, the junction contained 8 bases not matched to a gene. CDR3 length: 16 amino acids. Germline-derived CDR1 and CDR2 are MGHRA and YSYEKL. In DNA, the CDR3 is TGCGCCAGCAGCCAAGCCATTAGCGGGATATCCAATGAGCAGTTCTTC. Translating gives CASSQAISGISNEQFF.

This clone has only a few counts. The chain combines TRBV15 with TRBJ1-3; maybe TRBD1 (5 bases). The CDR3 is 14 residues long. The germline CDR1 and CDR2 sequences are LNHNV and YYDKDF (reference sequence). The V end was cut by 5 bases, the J end by 0 bases, with 8 bases between. The CDR3 here is CATSGRDSGNTIYF. CDR3 in DNA: TGTGCCACCAGCGGCAGGGACTCTGGAAACACCATATATTTT.

The chain is built from TRBV3-1 (or the pseudogene TRBV3-2) and TRBJ2-7; unclear D gene. This CDR3 is 13 amino acids long. V lost 0 bases and J 3 bases, leaving 6 bases between the germline ends. From germline, CDR1 is LGHDT and CDR2 YNNKEL (reference sequence). The CDR3 DNA sequence: TGTGCCAGCAGCCAAGATCCTCGCTACGAGCAGTACTTC. Residues: CASSQDPRYEQYF.

This clone appeared once. The chain joins TRBV6-5 to TRBJ1-2; TRBD1 matches 7 bases. Germline values: CDR1 MNHEY, CDR2 SVGAGI. The CDR3 spans 14 residues. With 5 bases clipped from V and 8 bases from J, the junction kept 11 bases outside the gene matches. The CDR3 loop reads CASSKRQGRWGYTF. DNA of the CDR3: TGTGCCAGCAGTAAAAGACAGGGAAGATGGGGCTACACCTTC.

The chain recombines TRBV7-2 with TRBJ2-7, with 7 nucleotides matching TRBD2. CDR3 length equals 15 residues. With 5 bases clipped from V and 2 bases from J, the junction kept 9 bases outside the gene matches. Germline V gene sequence: CDR1 SGHTA, CDR2 FQGNSA. The CDR3, as DNA: TGTGCCAGCAGCCCCCGGGGGAGCGGGACCTACGAGCAGTACTTC. It specifies CASSPRGSGTYEQYF.

The chain combines TRBV6-2 or TRBV6-3 with TRBJ1-5, with D uncertain. V was pared by 6 bases and J by 8 bases, with 11 bases between. The CDR3 contains 12 residues. In germline, CDR1 is MNHEY, CDR2 SVGEGT. The CDR3 coding sequence is TGTGCCAGCAGCGGCTTGGGAGAGCCCCAGCATTTT. Its translation is CASSGLGEPQHF.

V usage is TRBV19 and J usage is TRBJ2-5; possibly TRBD2 for D (6 bases). Germline values: CDR1 LNHDA, CDR2 SQIVND (reference sequence). This CDR3 region has 16 residues. Trimming cost V 10 bases and J 5 bases, with 26 bases left between them. The CDR3 spells CANKETYRGAGETQYF. CDR3 nucleotide sequence: TGTGCCAATAAAGAGACGTACCGGGGCGCGGGGGAGACCCAGTACTTC.

The J gene is TRBJ2-3, the V gene TRBV30; TRBD1 aligns across 7 bases. The V and J ends lost 2 bases and 5 bases, in that order; junction bases with no gene match: 4. CDR1 is GTSNPN, CDR2 SVGIG, per germline (reference sequence). The CDR3 covers 13 residues. The CDR3 DNA is TGTGCCTGGAGTTTGACAGGGAAAGATACGCAGTATTTT. Its translation: CAWSLTGKDTQYF. The whole variable domain, filled in from reference TRBV30 and TRBJ2-3, reads SQTIHQWPATLVQPVGSPLSLECTVEGTSNPNLYWYRQAAGRGLQLLFYSVGIGQISSEVPQNLSASRPQDRQFILSSKKLLLSDSGFYLCAWSLTGKDTQYFGPGTRLTVL.

This chain links TRBV12-3 or TRBV12-4 with TRBJ2-5; D call uncertain. V was cut by 6 bases and J by 5 bases, with 10 bases left in between. The CDR3 runs 12 residues. The CDR3 nucleotides read TGTGCCAGCAGCCGTCCAGGCGAGACCCAGTACTTC. Its translation: CASSRPGETQYF.

V gene TRBV6-1 combines with J gene TRBJ2-7; 7 nucleotides align to TRBD1. V dropped 4 bases and J dropped 2; count of bases not matched to a gene: 20. The germline gives CDR1 MNHNS, CDR2 SASEGT. This CDR3 has 19 residues. The CDR3 region is CASSGTRQGRLRNPYEQYF. The DNA for the CDR3 is TGTGCCAGCAGTGGGACCCGACAGGGAAGGTTGAGAAATCCCTACGAGCAGTACTTC.